This entry features one T cell receptor (beta chain) sequence. Antigen: not known. The data originate from a study of cytomegalovirus exposure and HLA in healthy donors. General study findings and limits: Investigators reported some 150 TCR beta chains as tied to cytomegalovirus.

The length of the CDR3 is 17 residues. Germline V gene data show CDR1 as SGHRS and CDR2 as YFSETQ. The trim removed 1 base at V and 4 bases at J, leaving 7 bases unmatched. Using immunoSEQ multiplex PCR, the repertoire was profiled, and TCRdb retains in-frame clones only, with some absent. This table has about 280,000 clones, around 89% appearing once. The sample consisted of PBMCs. The chain carries TRBV5-1 and TRBJ2-2, with TRBD2 matching over 10 bases. The receptor was derived from a woman between 18 and 30 years old in good health and CMV-seronegative. CDR3 sequence: CASSLLSGRAPTGELFF. The CDR3 DNA sequence: TGCGCCAGCAGCTTGTTGAGCGGGAGGGCCCCCACCGGGGAGCTGTTTTTT. Combining the CDR3 with reference TRBV5-1 and TRBJ2-2 gives the whole variable domain KAGVTQTPRYLIKTRGQQVTLSCSPISGHRSVSWYQQTPGQGLQFLFEYFSETQRNKGNFPGRFSGRQFSNSRSEMNVSTLELGDSALYLCASSLLSGRAPTGELFFGEGSRLTVL.